The clone carrying this TCR beta chain came up once. Its antigen is still unknown. This same CDR3 is encoded by further DNA sequences in the sample. The record originates from a study of shared clonotypes between healthy human individuals. Study at large: The study used three CD4 naive, three CD4 memory, two CD8 naive and one CD8 memory plate per donor.

Naive CD8 cells, CD45RO-negative and positively selected for CCR7, excluded terminally differentiated effector memory CD45RA+ cells. Deep-level assay runs were performed. An even split of each subset's genomic DNA across several immunoSEQ plates was performed. Using immunoSEQ multiplex PCR, the repertoire was profiled, and TCRdb retains in-frame clones only, with some absent. The sample has nearly 2 million clones, just under 95% seen once; the top ten hold more than 0.9%. The study, taken as a whole, reports: Richness estimates generally favored naive over memory subsets.

Specimen: naive CD8+ T cells sorted from blood. This receptor was taken from a man between 18 and 29 years old in good health.

The CDR3 loop is CASSLRGTTYEQYF. The CDR3 DNA reads as TGTGCCAGCAGTTTGCGGGGGACTACCTACGAGCAGTACTTC. The J gene is TRBJ2-7, the V gene TRBV28, with TRBD2 matching 7 bases. The V gene end was trimmed by 3 bases and the J gene end by 2 bases; junction bases not matched to a gene: 4. CDR1 MDHEN and CDR2 SYDVKM come from the germline V gene. The CDR3 runs 14 residues.